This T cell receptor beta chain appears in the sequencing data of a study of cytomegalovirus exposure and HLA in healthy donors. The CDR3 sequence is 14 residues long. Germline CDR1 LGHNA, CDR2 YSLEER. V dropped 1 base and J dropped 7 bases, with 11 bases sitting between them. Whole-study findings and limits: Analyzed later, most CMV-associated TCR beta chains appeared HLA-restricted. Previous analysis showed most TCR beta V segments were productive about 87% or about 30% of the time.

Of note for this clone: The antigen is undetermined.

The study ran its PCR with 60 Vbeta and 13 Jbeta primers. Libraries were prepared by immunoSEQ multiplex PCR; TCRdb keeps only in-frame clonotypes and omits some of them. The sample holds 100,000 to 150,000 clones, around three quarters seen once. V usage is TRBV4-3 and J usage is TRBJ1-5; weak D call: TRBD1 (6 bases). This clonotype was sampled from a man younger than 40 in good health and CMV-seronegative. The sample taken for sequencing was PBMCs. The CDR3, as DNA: TGCGCCAGCAGCCAAGTTCCGGGACAACAGCCCCAGCATTTT. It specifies CASSQVPGQQPQHF.